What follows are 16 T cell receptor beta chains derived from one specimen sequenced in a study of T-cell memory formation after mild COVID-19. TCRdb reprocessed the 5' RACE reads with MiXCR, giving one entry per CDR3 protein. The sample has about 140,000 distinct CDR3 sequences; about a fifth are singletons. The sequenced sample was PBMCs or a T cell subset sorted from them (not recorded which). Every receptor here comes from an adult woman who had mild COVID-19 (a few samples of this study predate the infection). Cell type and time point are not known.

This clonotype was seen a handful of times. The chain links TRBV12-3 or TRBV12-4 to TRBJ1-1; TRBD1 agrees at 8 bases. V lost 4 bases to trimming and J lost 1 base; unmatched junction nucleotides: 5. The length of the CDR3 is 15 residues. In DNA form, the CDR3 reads TGTGCCAGCAGTTCTCGACAGGGGTGGAACACTGAAGCTTTCTTT. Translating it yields CASSSRQGWNTEAFF.

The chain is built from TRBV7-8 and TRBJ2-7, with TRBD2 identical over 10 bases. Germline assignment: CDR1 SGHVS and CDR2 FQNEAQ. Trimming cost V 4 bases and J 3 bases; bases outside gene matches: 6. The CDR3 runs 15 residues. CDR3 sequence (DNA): TGTGCCAGCAGCTCTGGACTAGCGGAGAACTACGAGCAGTACTTC. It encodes CASSSGLAENYEQYF.

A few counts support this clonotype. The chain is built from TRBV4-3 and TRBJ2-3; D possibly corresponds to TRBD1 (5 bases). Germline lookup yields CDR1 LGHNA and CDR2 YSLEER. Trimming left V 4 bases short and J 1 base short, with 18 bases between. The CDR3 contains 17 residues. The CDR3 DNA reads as TGCGCCAGCAGCCCGGATTGGGGCGTGGATGGCACAGATACGCAGTATTTT. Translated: CASSPDWGVDGTDTQYF.

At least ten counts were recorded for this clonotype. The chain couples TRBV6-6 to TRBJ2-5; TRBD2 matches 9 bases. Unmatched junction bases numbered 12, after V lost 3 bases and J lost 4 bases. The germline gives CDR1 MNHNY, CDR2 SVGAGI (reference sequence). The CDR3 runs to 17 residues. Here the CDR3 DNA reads TGTGCCAGCAGTTATCCCGCGTTAGCGGGAGAACTAGAGACCCAGTACTTC. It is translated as CASSYPALAGELETQYF.

CDR3 sequence reads: CASAPGQGMKETQYF. The CDR3, as DNA: TGTGCTAGTGCCCCCGGACAGGGTATGAAGGAGACCCAGTACTTC. V gene TRBV12-5 combines with J gene TRBJ2-5; TRBD1 matches 8 bases. With 7 bases clipped from V and 5 bases from J, the junction kept 12 bases outside the gene matches. Looked up from germline, CDR1 is LGHNT and CDR2 is FRNRAP. The CDR3 loop spans 15 amino acids.

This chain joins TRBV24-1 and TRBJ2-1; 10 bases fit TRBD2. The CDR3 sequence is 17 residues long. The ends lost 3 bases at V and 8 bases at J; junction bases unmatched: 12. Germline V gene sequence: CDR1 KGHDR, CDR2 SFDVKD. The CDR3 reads CATSDPIGSGRAYEQFF. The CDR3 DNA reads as TGTGCCACCAGTGATCCCATTGGCAGCGGGAGGGCCTATGAGCAGTTCTTC.

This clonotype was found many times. The DNA of the CDR3 is TGTGCCAGCAGCCCCCTGGGGCCCGCTCCCGCCGGGGAGCTGTTTTTT. Its translation is CASSPLGPAPAGELFF. The chain is built from TRBV12-3 or TRBV12-4 and TRBJ2-2; TRBD1 is a possible D gene (5 bases). V shed 6 bases and J shed 6 bases, with 20 bases lying between them. The CDR3 spans 16 residues.

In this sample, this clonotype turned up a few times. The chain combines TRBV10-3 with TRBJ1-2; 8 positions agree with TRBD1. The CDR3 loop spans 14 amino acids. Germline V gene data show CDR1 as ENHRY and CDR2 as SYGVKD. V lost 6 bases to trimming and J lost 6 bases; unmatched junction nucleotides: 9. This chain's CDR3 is CAIRADRAVDGYTF. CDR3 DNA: TGTGCCATCAGGGCGGACAGGGCGGTGGATGGCTACACCTTC.

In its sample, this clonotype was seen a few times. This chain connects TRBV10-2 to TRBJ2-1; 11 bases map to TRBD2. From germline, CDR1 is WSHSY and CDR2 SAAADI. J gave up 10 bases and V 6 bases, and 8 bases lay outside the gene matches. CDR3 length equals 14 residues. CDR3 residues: CASRASGGLMEQFF. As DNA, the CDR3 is TGCGCCAGCAGGGCTAGCGGGGGGCTAATGGAGCAGTTCTTC.

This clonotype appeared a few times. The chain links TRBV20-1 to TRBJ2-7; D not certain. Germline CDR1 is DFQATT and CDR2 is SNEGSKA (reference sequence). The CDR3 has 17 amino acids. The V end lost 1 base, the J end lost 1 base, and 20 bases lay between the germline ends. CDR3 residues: CSARAPLSQIDSYEQYF. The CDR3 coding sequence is TGCAGTGCTAGAGCCCCTCTGAGTCAGATTGATTCCTACGAGCAGTACTTC.

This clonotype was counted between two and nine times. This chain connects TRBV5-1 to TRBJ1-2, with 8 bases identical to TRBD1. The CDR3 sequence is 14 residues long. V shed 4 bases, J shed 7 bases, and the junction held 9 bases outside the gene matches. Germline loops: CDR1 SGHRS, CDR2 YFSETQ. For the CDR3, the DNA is TGCGCCAGCAGCCCGACAGGGGTCGTGAGTGGCTACACCTTC. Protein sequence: CASSPTGVVSGYTF. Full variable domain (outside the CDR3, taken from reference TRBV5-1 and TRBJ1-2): KAGVTQTPRYLIKTRGQQVTLSCSPISGHRSVSWYQQTPGQGLQFLFEYFSETQRNKGNFPGRFSGRQFSNSRSEMNVSTLELGDSALYLCASSPTGVVSGYTFGSGTRLTVV.

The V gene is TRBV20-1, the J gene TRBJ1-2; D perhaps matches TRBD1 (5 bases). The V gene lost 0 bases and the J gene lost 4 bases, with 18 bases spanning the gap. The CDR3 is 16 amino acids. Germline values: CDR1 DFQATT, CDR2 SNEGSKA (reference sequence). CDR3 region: CSARDVAAGGTYGYTF. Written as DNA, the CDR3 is TGCAGTGCTAGAGATGTAGCAGCGGGGGGTACCTATGGCTACACCTTC.

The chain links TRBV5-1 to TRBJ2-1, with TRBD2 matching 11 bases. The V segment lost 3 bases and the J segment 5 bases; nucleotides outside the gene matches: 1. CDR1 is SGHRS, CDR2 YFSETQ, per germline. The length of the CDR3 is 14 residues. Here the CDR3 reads CASSWGLADNEQFF. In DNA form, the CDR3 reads TGCGCCAGCAGCTGGGGACTAGCGGACAATGAGCAGTTCTTC.

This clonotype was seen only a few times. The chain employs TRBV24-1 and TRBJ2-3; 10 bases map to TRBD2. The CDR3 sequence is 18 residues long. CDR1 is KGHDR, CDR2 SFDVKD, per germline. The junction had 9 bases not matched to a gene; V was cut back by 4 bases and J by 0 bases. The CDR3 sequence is CATSEPSGGTSSTDTQYF. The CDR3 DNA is TGTGCCACCAGTGAACCTAGCGGGGGTACCTCTAGCACAGATACGCAGTATTTT.

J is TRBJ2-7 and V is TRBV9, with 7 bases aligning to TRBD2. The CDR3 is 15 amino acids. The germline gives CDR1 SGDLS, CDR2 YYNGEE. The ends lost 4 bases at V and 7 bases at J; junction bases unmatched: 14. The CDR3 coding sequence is TGTGCCAGCAGCCATTCAGTAGCGGGCCTACGGGAGCAGTACTTC. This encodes CASSHSVAGLREQYF.

The CDR3 DNA reads TGTGCCAGCAGTCCTAGCGGGATCAGCTCCTACGAGCAGTACTTC. Amino acids: CASSPSGISSYEQYF. V and J are TRBV6-5 and TRBJ2-7, with 9 bases identical to TRBD2. CDR3 length: 15 residues. Germline CDR1 MNHEY, CDR2 SVGAGI. J lost 0 bases, V lost 5 bases, and 5 bases had no gene match.